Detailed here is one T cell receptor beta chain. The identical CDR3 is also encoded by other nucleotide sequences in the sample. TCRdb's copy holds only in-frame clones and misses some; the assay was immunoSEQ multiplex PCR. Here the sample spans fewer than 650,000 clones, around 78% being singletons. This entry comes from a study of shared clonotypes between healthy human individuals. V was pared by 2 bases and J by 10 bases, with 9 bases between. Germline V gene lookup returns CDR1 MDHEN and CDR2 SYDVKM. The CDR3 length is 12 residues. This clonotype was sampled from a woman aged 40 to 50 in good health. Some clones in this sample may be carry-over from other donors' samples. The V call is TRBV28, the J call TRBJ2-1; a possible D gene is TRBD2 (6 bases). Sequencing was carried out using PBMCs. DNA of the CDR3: TGTGCCAGCAGTTTACTGGGGGGAGAGCAGTTCTTC. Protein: CASSLLGGEQFF.